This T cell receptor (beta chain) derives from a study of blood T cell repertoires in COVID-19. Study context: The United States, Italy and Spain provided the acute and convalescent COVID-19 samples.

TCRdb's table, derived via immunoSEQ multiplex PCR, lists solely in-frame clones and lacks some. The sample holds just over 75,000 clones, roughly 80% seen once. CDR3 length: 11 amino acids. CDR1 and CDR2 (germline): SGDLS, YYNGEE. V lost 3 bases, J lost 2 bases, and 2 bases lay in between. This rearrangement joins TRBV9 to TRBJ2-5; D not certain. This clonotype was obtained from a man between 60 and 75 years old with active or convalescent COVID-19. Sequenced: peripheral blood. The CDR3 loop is CASSAQETQYF. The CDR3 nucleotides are TGTGCCAGCAGCGCGCAAGAGACCCAGTACTTC.